The entry below describes one TCR beta chain. The target antigen is unknown. These data belong to a study of healthy donors' naive CD4 and CD8 T cells. Whole-study results and caveats: Positive CDR3 charge linked to CD4+ cells, negative to CD8+ cells. Bulk sequencing left alpha and beta chains unpaired.

CDR3 size: 15 residues. Germline values: CDR1 MNHEY, CDR2 SVGEGT. Germline trimming cut 8 bases from V and 4 bases from J; bases unmatched to any gene: 12. Each TCR library used around 540 ng of total RNA and a linear amplification protocol. TCRdb analysed the reads with MiXCR anew, one entry per CDR3 protein. The sample carries 200,000 or so distinct CDR3 sequences, 65% to 75% recorded once. The sample consisted of naive CD4+ and CD8+ T cells sorted from blood, pooled from several donors. The clonotype was recovered from a pool of human donors in good health; the sample pools cells from several healthy donors. The V gene is TRBV6-2 or TRBV6-3, the J gene TRBJ2-3; TRBD2 matches at 7 bases. CDR3 sequence reads: CASAGLVVDADTQYF. CDR3 bases: TGTGCCAGCGCTGGACTAGTGGTTGATGCAGATACGCAGTATTTT.